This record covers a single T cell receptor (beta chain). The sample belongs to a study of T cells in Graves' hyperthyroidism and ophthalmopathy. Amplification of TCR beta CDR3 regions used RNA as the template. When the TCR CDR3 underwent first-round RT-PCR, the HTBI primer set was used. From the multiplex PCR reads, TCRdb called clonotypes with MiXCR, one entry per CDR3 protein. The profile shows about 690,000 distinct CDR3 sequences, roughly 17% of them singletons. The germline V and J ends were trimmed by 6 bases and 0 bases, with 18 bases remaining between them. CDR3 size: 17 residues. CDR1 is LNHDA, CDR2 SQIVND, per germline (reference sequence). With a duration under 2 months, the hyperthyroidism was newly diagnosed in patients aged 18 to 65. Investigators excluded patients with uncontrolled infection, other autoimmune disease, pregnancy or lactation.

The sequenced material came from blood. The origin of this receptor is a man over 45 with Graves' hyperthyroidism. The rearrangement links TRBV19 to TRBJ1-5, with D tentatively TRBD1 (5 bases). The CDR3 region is CASRLGHKDVSNQPQHF. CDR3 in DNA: TGTGCCAGTAGACTGGGGCATAAAGATGTTAGCAATCAGCCCCAGCATTTT.